This TCR beta chain came from a study of cytomegalovirus exposure and HLA in healthy donors. Notes on the study in general: A few of the chains that were CMV-associated were confirmed in vitro to be specific for CMV antigens.

Both 60 Vbeta primers and 13 Jbeta primers went into the PCR. TCRdb keeps only in-frame clones here, not all; method: immunoSEQ multiplex PCR. Of 200,000 to 250,000 clones in the sample, roughly four fifths were seen once. V lost 0 bases and J lost 7, with 10 bases in between. The germline CDR1 and CDR2 sequences are SGDLS and YYNGEE. The CDR3 loop spans 14 amino acids. In regard to this clone: Its antigen is as yet unknown.

This TCR derives from a woman between 35 and 50 years old in good health and CMV-seronegative. Sequences were obtained from PBMCs. This chain joins TRBV9 and TRBJ2-2, with D maybe TRBD2 (5 bases). CDR3 sequence: CASSVEVEDGELFF. Written as DNA, the CDR3 is TGTGCCAGCAGCGTAGAGGTGGAGGACGGGGAGCTGTTTTTT. The complete variable domain, with remaining parts taken from reference TRBV9 and TRBJ2-2, reads DSGVTQTPKHLITATGQRVTLRCSPRSGDLSVYWYQQSLDQGLQFLIQYYNGEERAKGNILERFSAQQFPDLHSELNLSSLELGDSALYFCASSVEVEDGELFFGEGSRLTVL.